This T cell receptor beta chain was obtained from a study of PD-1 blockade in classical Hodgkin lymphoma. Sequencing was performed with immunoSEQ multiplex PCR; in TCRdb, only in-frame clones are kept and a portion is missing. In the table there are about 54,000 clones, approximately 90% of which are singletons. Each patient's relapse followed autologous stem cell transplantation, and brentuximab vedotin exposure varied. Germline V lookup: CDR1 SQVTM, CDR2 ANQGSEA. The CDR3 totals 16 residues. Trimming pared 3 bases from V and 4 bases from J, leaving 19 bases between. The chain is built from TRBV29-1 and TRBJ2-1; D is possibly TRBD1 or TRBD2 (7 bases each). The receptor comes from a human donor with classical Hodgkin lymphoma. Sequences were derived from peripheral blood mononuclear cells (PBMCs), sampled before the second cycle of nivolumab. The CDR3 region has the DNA TGCAGCGTTGAGGGAGGGGGACAGAGCGCTTACAATGAGCAGTTCTTC. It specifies CSVEGGGQSAYNEQFF.